This T cell receptor beta chain is drawn from a study of blood T cell repertoires in COVID-19. The CDR3 extends over 18 amino acids. Method: immunoSEQ multiplex PCR; TCRdb's copy keeps in-frame clones and lacks some. The sample lists hundreds of thousands of clones, roughly nine tenths seen once, with 2.6% in the top ten. Participant age was about 18 to 89 years, and participants resided in fewer than 30 US areas. The sequenced material came from PBMCs or T cells enriched from blood (not recorded which). The chain joins TRBV21-1 to TRBJ1-1; no check of the table's D call, TRBD1, against the DNA was made. TRBV21-1 corresponds to a pseudogene. The receptor comes from a man between 60 and 70 years old who had recovered from COVID-19. CDR3 sequence (DNA): TGTGCCAGCAGCTCGCACACGGGACAGGGGGCGCTGAACACTGAAGCTTTCTTT. It encodes CASSSHTGQGALNTEAFF.